This entry features one TCR beta chain sequence. The entry originates in a study of T cell repertoires in aging, cancer and after chemotherapy. Study as a whole: Donors were grouped into six age bands spanning 30 or younger through 70 or older.

TCR beta rearrangements were amplified from peripheral blood genomic DNA. TRB rearrangements spanning V, D and J were amplified using mixed TRB-A/B primers. TCRdb passed the multiplex PCR reads through MiXCR, listing each CDR3 protein once. The table has 7,000 to 9,000 distinct CDR3 sequences, roughly 32% seen once. Germline V gene sequence: CDR1 MDHEN, CDR2 SYDVKM. The CDR3 has 13 residues. The ends were cut back, 6 bases at V and 3 bases at J, with 11 bases in the middle. The chain is built from TRBV28 and TRBJ1-1; D is possibly TRBD1 (6 bases). Input material: blood. The receptor was derived from a human donor in good health. CDR3 amino acids: CASRTGLYTEAFF. CDR3 DNA sequence: TGTGCCAGCAGGACAGGTCTCTACACTGAAGCTTTCTTT.